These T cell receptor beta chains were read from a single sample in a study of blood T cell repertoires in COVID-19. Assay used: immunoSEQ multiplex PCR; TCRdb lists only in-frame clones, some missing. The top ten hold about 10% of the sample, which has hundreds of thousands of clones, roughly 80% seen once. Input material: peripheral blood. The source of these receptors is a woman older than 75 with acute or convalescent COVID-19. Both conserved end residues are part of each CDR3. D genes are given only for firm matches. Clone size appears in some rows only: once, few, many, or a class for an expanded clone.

CASSYSEGNQPQHF,TGTGCCAGCAGTTACTCGGAGGGAAATCAGCCCCAGCATTTT,NA,TRBJ1-5,NA,TRBV6-5
CASSLALGSGGRNNEQFF,TGTGCTAGCAGCTTAGCGCTGGGTAGCGGGGGGCGTAACAATGAGCAGTTCTTC,NA,TRBJ2-1,TRBD2,TRBV7-7
CASSDLGQSNQPQHF,TGTGCCAGTAGCGATCTGGGACAGTCCAATCAGCCCCAGCATTTT,NA,TRBJ1-5,TRBD1,TRBV19
CARETGGYEQYF,TGTGCCAGAGAGACAGGGGGCTACGAGCAGTACTTC,few,TRBJ2-7,TRBD1,TRBV3-1/TRBV3-2
CASSRATSGGYEQYF,TGTGCCAGCAGCCGAGCGACTAGCGGGGGCTACGAGCAGTACTTC,NA,TRBJ2-7,TRBD2,TRBV3-1/TRBV3-2
CASSIEGRRAEAFF,TGTGCCAGTAGTATAGAGGGGAGAAGGGCTGAAGCTTTCTTT,NA,TRBJ1-1,NA,TRBV19
CASASTSGRAGSYNEQFF,TGTGCCAGCGCTAGTACTAGCGGGAGGGCTGGCTCCTACAATGAGCAGTTCTTC,NA,TRBJ2-1,TRBD2,TRBV2
CASSPVAGGPGELFF,TGTGCCAGCAGCCCAGTAGCGGGAGGGCCCGGGGAGCTGTTTTTT,once,TRBJ2-2,TRBD2,TRBV9
CASSSTNGNTIYF,TGTGCCAGCAGTTCGACAAACGGAAACACCATATATTTT,NA,TRBJ1-3,NA,TRBV12-3/TRBV12-4
CASSLLAGGPGETQYF,TGTGCCAGCAGTTTACTAGCGGGGGGGCCGGGAGAGACCCAGTACTTC,NA,TRBJ2-5,TRBD2,TRBV27
CASSNLGREDAQYF,TGTGCCAGTAGTAATTTGGGTCGGGAAGACGCGCAGTATTTT,NA,TRBJ2-3,NA,TRBV19
CSATLAGGSTDTQYF,TGCAGCGCCACCCTAGCGGGAGGGTCCACAGATACGCAGTATTTT,NA,TRBJ2-3,TRBD2,TRBV29-1
CASSHRGGQVNEKLFF,TGTGCCAGCAGCCACCGTGGTGGACAGGTTAATGAAAAACTGTTTTTT,NA,TRBJ1-4,TRBD1,TRBV3-1/TRBV3-2
CASLGDVNTEAFF,TGTGCCAGCCTTGGAGACGTGAACACTGAAGCTTTCTTT,NA,TRBJ1-1,NA,TRBV25-1
CASSLDRQATEAFF,TGTGCCAGCAGCTTAGATCGACAGGCCACTGAAGCTTTCTTT,once,TRBJ1-1,NA,TRBV7-3
CASSLARTGVRRTEAFF,TGTGCCAGCAGCTTGGCGCGGACAGGGGTTCGGCGGACTGAAGCTTTCTTT,NA,TRBJ1-1,TRBD1,TRBV5-4
CASSQDAYYEQYF,TGTGCCAGCAGCCAAGATGCGTACTACGAGCAGTACTTC,NA,TRBJ2-7,NA,TRBV4-2
CASSLARGRVAGDTGELFF,TGCGCCAGCAGCTTGGCCCGGGGGCGCGTAGCGGGCGACACCGGGGAGCTGTTTTTT,NA,TRBJ2-2,NA,TRBV5-1
CASSEQASSGNTIYF,TGTGCCAGTAGTGAACAGGCTTCCTCTGGAAACACCATATATTTT,NA,TRBJ1-3,NA,TRBV19
CASLVSLTEAFF,TGTGCCAGCTTGGTGAGCCTAACTGAAGCTTTCTTT,NA,TRBJ1-1,NA,TRBV6-5
CASSSGQGADYGYTF,TGTGCCAGCAGTTCTGGACAGGGGGCGGACTATGGCTACACCTTC,NA,TRBJ1-2,TRBD1,TRBV7-9
CAWSALGAGGPETQYF,TGTGCCTGGAGTGCCCTAGGAGCGGGAGGGCCGGAGACCCAGTACTTC,NA,TRBJ2-5,TRBD2,TRBV30
CASSPLAGGIGELFF,TGTGCCAGCAGTCCCCTAGCGGGGGGGATCGGGGAGCTGTTTTTT,NA,TRBJ2-2,TRBD2,TRBV6-4
CASKPTGMNTEAFF,TGTGCCAGCAAACCGACAGGGATGAACACTGAAGCTTTCTTT,NA,TRBJ1-1,TRBD1,TRBV5-4
CASSRDEGGSHEQYF,TGTGCCAGCAGCCGCGATGAAGGAGGGAGCCACGAGCAGTACTTC,NA,TRBJ2-7,NA,TRBV13
CASSFAWGTSGMYNEQFF,TGTGCCAGCAGCTTCGCCTGGGGGACTAGCGGGATGTACAATGAGCAGTTCTTC,NA,TRBJ2-1,TRBD2,TRBV11-2
CASSPQGAGQGELFF,TGTGCCAGCAGCCCCCAGGGGGCCGGTCAAGGGGAGCTGTTTTTT,NA,TRBJ2-2,TRBD1,TRBV7-3
CASRPSGGADEQFF,TGTGCCAGCAGACCAAGCGGGGGGGCCGATGAGCAGTTCTTC,NA,TRBJ2-1,TRBD2,TRBV6-6
CASSLAGLEGNTIYF,TGTGCCAGCAGCTTGGCAGGGTTGGAGGGAAACACCATATATTTT,few,TRBJ1-3,NA,TRBV5-5
CASSLWGRGKETQYF,TGCGCCAGCAGCTTGTGGGGCAGGGGAAAAGAGACCCAGTACTTC,NA,TRBJ2-5,NA,TRBV5-1
CASSPTSREGPSKTQYF,TGTGCCAGCAGCCCAACCTCCAGGGAAGGTCCGTCGAAGACCCAGTACTTC,once,TRBJ2-5,NA,TRBV28
CASSPGSGANVLTF,TGTGCCAGCAGTCCAGGCTCTGGGGCCAACGTCCTGACTTTC,NA,TRBJ2-6,NA,TRBV6-5
CASSKLQGYGYTF,TGTGCCAGCAGTAAATTACAGGGGTATGGCTACACCTTC,NA,TRBJ1-2,TRBD1,TRBV12-3/TRBV12-4